This TCR beta chain came from a study of patients and donors after allogeneic stem cell transplantation. Each CDR3 protein is one row after TCRdb ran MiXCR on the RT-PCR reads. The sample includes 410,000 or so distinct CDR3 sequences, roughly 16% of them seen just once. This clonotype was observed a handful of times. Trimming took off 0 bases at V and 5 bases at J, with 19 bases between the two ends. Germline V gives CDR1 DFQATT, CDR2 SNEGSKA (reference sequence). This CDR3 has 16 amino acids. Source material: blood, either unsorted or a sorted T cell fraction (not recorded which). The receptor was derived from a human donor who was either an allogeneic HSCT recipient or a stem cell or donor lymphocyte infusion donor (not recorded which). It is not recorded whose cells these are; they may come from a transplant donor. This chain uses TRBV20-1 with TRBJ1-2; a weak D match, TRBD1 (6 bases). This CDR3 is CSARDFRGALLYGYTF. DNA of the CDR3: TGCAGTGCTAGAGATTTCAGGGGCGCCCTACTATATGGCTACACCTTC.